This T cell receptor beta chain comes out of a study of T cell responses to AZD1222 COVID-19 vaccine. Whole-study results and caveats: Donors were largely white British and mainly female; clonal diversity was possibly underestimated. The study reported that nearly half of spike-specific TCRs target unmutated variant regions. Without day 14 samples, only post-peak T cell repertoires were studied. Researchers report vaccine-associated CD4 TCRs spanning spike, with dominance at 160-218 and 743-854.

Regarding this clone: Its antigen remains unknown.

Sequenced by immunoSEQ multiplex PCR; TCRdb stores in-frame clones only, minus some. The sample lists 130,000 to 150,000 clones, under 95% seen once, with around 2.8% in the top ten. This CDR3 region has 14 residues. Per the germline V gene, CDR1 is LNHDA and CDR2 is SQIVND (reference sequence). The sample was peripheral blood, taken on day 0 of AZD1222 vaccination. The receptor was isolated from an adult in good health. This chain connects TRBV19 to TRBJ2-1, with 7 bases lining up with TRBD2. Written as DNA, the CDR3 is TGTGCTACTCGACGGCGGGAGTATTTGGATGAGCAGTTCTTC. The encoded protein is CATRRREYLDEQFF.